This T cell receptor beta chain is drawn from a study of T cells in tuberculosis. Overall study: This South African cohort compared adolescents with or without latent tuberculosis against adults with active tuberculosis.

Tuberculin skin test and IGRA determined adolescents' latent tuberculosis status at entry. Some clones are missing from TCRdb's copy, which holds only in-frame ones; the method was immunoSEQ multiplex PCR. The sample gives over 30,000 clones, less than 95% of which show up once; about 7.4% is in the top ten. The CDR3 is made up of 15 amino acids. Per the germline V gene, CDR1 is MNHNS and CDR2 is SASEGT. The V end lost 4 bases, the J end lost 0 bases, and 10 bases lay between the germline ends. The V call is TRBV6-1, the J call TRBJ2-1; D is unclear. Specimen: PBMCs. The sequence came from a donor aged 10 to 29 with latent tuberculosis or without tuberculosis infection. Some clones in this sample may be carry-over from other donors' samples. In DNA form, the CDR3 reads TGTGCCAGCAGTGGAGGTTCCCGCTCCTACAATGAGCAGTTCTTC. It is translated as CASSGGSRSYNEQFF.